This TCR beta chain was captured in a study of T cell changes during pregnancy in multiple sclerosis. Germline-derived CDR1 and CDR2 are MNHEY and SMNVEV (reference sequence). The V end was cut by 6 bases, the J end by 3 bases, with 14 bases between. The CDR3 has 14 amino acids. The assay was immunoSEQ multiplex PCR, and TCRdb's table has in-frame clones only and misses some. Of about 23,000 clones in the sample, less than 90% are singletons; the top ten hold 0.9% to 1.2%. The source of this sequence is a female donor in good health, enrolled as a control in a pregnancy study. The chain joins TRBV27 to TRBJ1-1, with TRBD1 as a possible D gene (5 bases). The source was CD4+ T cells from peripheral blood mononuclear cells, collected in the first trimester of pregnancy. CDR3 nucleotide sequence: TGTGCCAGCAGGGACGGCCAGGGATACACTGAAGCTTTCTTT. It translates to CASRDGQGYTEAFF.